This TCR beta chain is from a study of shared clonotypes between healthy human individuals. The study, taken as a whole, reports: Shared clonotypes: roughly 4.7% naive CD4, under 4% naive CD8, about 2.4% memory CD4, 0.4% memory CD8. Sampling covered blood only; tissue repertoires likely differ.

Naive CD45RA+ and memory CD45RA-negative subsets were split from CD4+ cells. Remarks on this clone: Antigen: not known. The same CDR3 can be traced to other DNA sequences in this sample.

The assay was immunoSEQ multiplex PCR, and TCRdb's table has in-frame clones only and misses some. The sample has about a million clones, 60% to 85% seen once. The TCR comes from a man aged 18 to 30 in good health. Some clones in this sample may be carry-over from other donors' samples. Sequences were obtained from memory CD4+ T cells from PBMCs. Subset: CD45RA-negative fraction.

As DNA, the CDR3 is TGTGCCAGCAGTTTAACGGTGAACACTGAAGCTTTCTTT. Residues: CASSLTVNTEAFF. The chain joins TRBV7-9 to TRBJ1-1, with D unclear. Germline V gene sequence: CDR1 SEHNR, CDR2 FQNEAQ (reference sequence). V was clipped by 6 bases and J by 0 bases, with 8 bases between them. The CDR3 spans 13 residues.